Listed below are T cell receptor beta chains from one sample, sequenced in a study of long-term antiretroviral therapy in people with HIV. Clones were read by immunoSEQ multiplex PCR, and TCRdb kept only the in-frame ones, dropping some. The sample holds 13,000 to 15,000 clones, 76% seen once. This specimen consisted of unsorted PBMCs, obtained 3.1 years after starting antiretroviral therapy. The receptors here all came from a man aged 40-50 years with HIV. Both conserved end residues are part of each CDR3. D genes are given only for firm matches. Clone size is shown for a subset of rows, as once, few, many or a class of expanded clone.

>TRBV6-1|NA|NA|TRBJ2-2
TGTGCCAGCAGTGAAGGAATCGGACCGTTTAAGCTGTTTTTT
CASSEGIGPFKLFF
>TRBV6-5|NA|TRBD1|TRBJ2-7
TGTGCCAGCAGCAGAAAGGGGACAGGGGGTAGCGAGCAGTACTTC
CASSRKGTGGSEQYF
>TRBV23-1|NA|NA|TRBJ1-6
TGCGGGGGACGGTTTTTAGGTTCACCCCTCCACTTT
CGGRFLGSPLHF
>TRBV27|once|NA|TRBJ2-7
TGTGCCAGCAGTTCCCTCTTGGCGGGGGCCTCCTACGAGCAGTACTTC
CASSSLLAGASYEQYF
>TRBV28|NA|NA|TRBJ2-7
TGTGCCAGCAGTTCCAGGGTTTCGTACGAGCAGTACTTC
CASSSRVSYEQYF
>TRBV10-3|NA|NA|TRBJ1-1
TGTGCCATCAGTGAGTCGAGCAAGAACTCTGAAGCTTTCTTT
CAISESSKNSEAFF
>TRBV19|few|TRBD2|TRBJ2-1
TGTGCCAGTAGTTCCACTAGCGGGGTTACCTACAATGAGCAGTTCTTC
CASSSTSGVTYNEQFF
>TRBV2|NA|NA|TRBJ1-1
TGTGCCAGCAACTTACAGGGGAACACTGAAGCTTTCTTT
CASNLQGNTEAFF
>TRBV9|few|NA|TRBJ2-2
TGTGCCAGCAGCGCAAGGACGATGAGCACCGGGGAGCTGTTTTTT
CASSARTMSTGELFF
>TRBV7-9|NA|NA|TRBJ2-7
TGTGCCAGCAGCTTAGAGGGGAGCGTAAACCCGTACGAGCAGTACTTC
CASSLEGSVNPYEQYF
>TRBV27|few|TRBD2|TRBJ2-7
TGTGCCAGCAGCGAAGCGGGGGGGCCTAGTGGGGAGTACTTC
CASSEAGGPSGEYF
>TRBV5-4|few|NA|TRBJ2-7
TGTGCCAGCAGCTGGGGACTTGGGTCCTCCTACGAGCAGTACTTC
CASSWGLGSSYEQYF
>TRBV4-2|few|NA|TRBJ1-1
TGTGCCAGCAGCCAAAGGGGAATGAGGTGGAACACTGAAGCTTTCTTT
CASSQRGMRWNTEAFF
>TRBV10-2|NA|TRBD2|TRBJ2-3
TGCGCCAGCAGTGAGTCGGGGAGCGGGGGAGGAGATACGCAGTATTTT
CASSESGSGGGDTQYF
>TRBV7-9|few|NA|TRBJ1-2
TGTGCCAGCAGCTTCCTTCAGATGTACCCCTATGGCTACACCTTC
CASSFLQMYPYGYTF
>TRBV28|NA|NA|TRBJ1-2
TGTGCCAGCCTCGATACCGGGGGCTTCTATGGCTACACCTTC
CASLDTGGFYGYTF
>TRBV27|few|NA|TRBJ1-6
TGTGCCAGCTCCTTCCGGACGAATCCCTCGAATAATTCACCCCTCCACTTT
CASSFRTNPSNNSPLHF
>TRBV6-1|NA|NA|TRBJ2-7
TGTGCCAGCAGTGAAGGGGACTCCAGCTCCTACGAGCAGTACTTC
CASSEGDSSSYEQYF
>TRBV4-1|few|NA|TRBJ2-7
TGCGCCAGCAGCCAAGAGAGGAGTGCCCTCTACGAGCAGTACTTC
CASSQERSALYEQYF
>TRBV27|NA|TRBD1|TRBJ1-2
TGTGCCAGCAGTCCTTTGACAGGGTATAACTATGGCTACACCTTC
CASSPLTGYNYGYTF
>TRBV19|once|NA|TRBJ1-4
TGTGCCAGTAGTCCACCCGACAGTGGAATGGGTGAAAAACTGTTTTTT
CASSPPDSGMGEKLFF
>TRBV19|NA|NA|TRBJ1-1
TGTGCCAGTAATCGAGAGGGGAATACTGAAGCTTTCTTT
CASNREGNTEAFF
>TRBV29-1|NA|TRBD1|TRBJ1-1
TGCAGCGTCTCGGGACAGAGGAACACTGAAGCTTTCTTT
CSVSGQRNTEAFF
>TRBV19|NA|NA|TRBJ1-3
TGTGCCAGTAGTATAACAGCCCAAGATGGAAACACCATATATTTT
CASSITAQDGNTIYF
>TRBV7-2|NA|NA|TRBJ1-2
TGTGCCAGCAGCTTTTTTTCCCAGGGTTTGGATGGCTACACCTTC
CASSFFSQGLDGYTF
>TRBV27|NA|TRBD1|TRBJ1-1
TGTGCCAGCAGTTTATGGGGGACAGTCCCCACTGAAGCTTTCTTT
CASSLWGTVPTEAFF
>TRBV7-8|few|TRBD1|TRBJ2-1
TGTGCCAGCAACATCCCAGGGGGATACAATGAGCAGTTCTTC
CASNIPGGYNEQFF
>TRBV30|NA|TRBD1|TRBJ1-2
TGTGCCTGGAGTGCTGGGACAGGACGATATGGCTACACCTTC
CAWSAGTGRYGYTF
>TRBV5-5|NA|TRBD1|TRBJ2-2
TGTGCCAGCAGCTCCAGGGGGCGAGACACCGGGGAGCTGTTTTTT
CASSSRGRDTGELFF
>TRBV30|NA|NA|TRBJ1-5
TGTGCCTGGAGTGAACAGCGGAGGTCGACCCAGCATTTT
CAWSEQRRSTQHF
>TRBV4-1|NA|TRBD1|TRBJ1-6
TGCGCCAGCAGCCAGAGGGCCGACAGGGGGGATAATTCACCCCTCCACTTT
CASSQRADRGDNSPLHF
>TRBV19|few|TRBD1|TRBJ1-6
TGTGCCAGTTCCGGAGACAGGGAAAATTCACCCCTCCACTTT
CASSGDRENSPLHF
>TRBV25-1|NA|TRBD1|TRBJ1-1
TGTGCCAGCAGTGACGACAGGGGAGCGTACACTGAAGCTTTCTTT
CASSDDRGAYTEAFF
>TRBV6-6|NA|NA|TRBJ1-1
TGTGCCAGCCGTAAAGGGAACAGGGATAACACTGAAGCTTTCTTT
CASRKGNRDNTEAFF
>TRBV5-3|few|NA|TRBJ1-6
TGTGCCAGAAGCTTGGCCGGGGGGGCTGATTCACCCCTCCACTTT
CARSLAGGADSPLHF
>TRBV7-9|NA|TRBD1|TRBJ1-6
TGTGCCAGCAGCACGACAGGGGACAATTCACCCCTCCACTTT
CASSTTGDNSPLHF
>TRBV7-2|few|TRBD1|TRBJ2-7
TGTGCCAGCAGCTTAGTCGCGACAGGGGTAGGGGAGCAGTACTTC
CASSLVATGVGEQYF
>TRBV15|few|TRBD1|TRBJ2-7
TGTGCCACCAGCAGTCCCGGACAGGGGACCTACGAGCAGTACTTC
CATSSPGQGTYEQYF
>TRBV7-9|NA|TRBD1|TRBJ1-2
TGTGCCAGCAGCCCTCCGACAGGGGATAAAGGCTACACCTTC
CASSPPTGDKGYTF
>TRBV5-1|NA|NA|TRBJ1-2
TGCGCCAGCAGCTCCAGGGACGTTTTGGGGGGCTACACCTTC
CASSSRDVLGGYTF
>TRBV7-9|few|NA|TRBJ1-2
TGTGCCAGCAGCTCCACAGGGTGGGACGGCTACACCTTC
CASSSTGWDGYTF
>TRBV14|NA|TRBD1|TRBJ1-6
TGTGCCAGCAGCCAACAGGGGGGTGTGCATTCACCCCTCCACTTT
CASSQQGGVHSPLHF
>TRBV10-2|NA|NA|TRBJ1-1
TGCGCCAGCAGTTTGATGGCTGGGGACACTGAAGCTTTCTTT
CASSLMAGDTEAFF
>TRBV18|few|NA|TRBJ1-2
TGTGCCAGCTCACCAGGGGGTAGCTATGGCTACACCTTC
CASSPGGSYGYTF
>TRBV5-1|NA|NA|TRBJ2-2
TGCGCCAGCAGCTTGGGGTTAGGGAACACCGGGGAGCTGTTTTTT
CASSLGLGNTGELFF
>TRBV5-1|NA|TRBD2|TRBJ2-5
TGCGCCAGCAGCTTGGCCCCGGGACTAGAGGAGACCCAGTACTTC
CASSLAPGLEETQYF
>TRBV9|NA|TRBD1|TRBJ2-6
TGTGCCAGCAGCGCATCCGGGACAGGGTTATCTGGGGCCAACGTCCTGACTTTC
CASSASGTGLSGANVLTF
>TRBV6-1|once|NA|TRBJ1-1
TGTGCCAGCAGTGAAATGGATAACACTGAAGCTTTCTTT
CASSEMDNTEAFF
>TRBV5-6|NA|TRBD2|TRBJ2-2
TGTGCCAGCAGCCCCTCCGGGGGAGCGGGGTTTACCGGGGAGCTGTTTTTT
CASSPSGGAGFTGELFF
>TRBV6-1|NA|NA|TRBJ1-2
TGTGCCAGCAGTGAACACCCGCTCTATGGCTACACCTTC
CASSEHPLYGYTF
>TRBV5-8|NA|NA|TRBJ1-2
TGTGCCAGCAGCTTGGGGCAGGGAGTTTATGGCTACACCTTC
CASSLGQGVYGYTF
>TRBV7-9|NA|NA|TRBJ2-5
TGTGCCAGCAGCTTTCCCCAAGAGACCCAGTACTTC
CASSFPQETQYF
>TRBV2|NA|NA|TRBJ1-2
TGTGCCAGCAGTGAACGGGGGGCGGACTATGGCTACACCTTC
CASSERGADYGYTF
>TRBV7-8|NA|NA|TRBJ2-3
TGTGCCAGCAGTGTAAGGCAGGGAGTGGATACGCAGTATTTT
CASSVRQGVDTQYF
>TRBV2|NA|TRBD1|TRBJ1-4
TGTGCCAGCAAGGACAGGGGGAATGAAAAACTGTTTTTT
CASKDRGNEKLFF
>TRBV27|NA|TRBD1|TRBJ1-1
TGTGCCAGCAGTCCTTGGACAGGGATGGAGACTGAAGCTTTCTTT
CASSPWTGMETEAFF
>TRBV5-1|NA|NA|TRBJ2-3
TGCGCCAGCAGCCCAGGACATTCTAGCACAGATACGCAGTATTTT
CASSPGHSSTDTQYF
>TRBV7-9|NA|NA|TRBJ2-1
TGTGCCAGCAGAGGGACTTCTTCCAATGAGCAGTTCTTC
CASRGTSSNEQFF
>TRBV19|NA|NA|TRBJ1-1
TGTGCCAGCAGCGCCTCGCCCAACACTGAAGCTTTCTTT
CASSASPNTEAFF